The 13 T cell receptor beta chains presented below share a single source sample, sequenced in a study of cytomegalovirus exposure and HLA in healthy donors. PCR employed 60 Vbeta and 13 Jbeta primers. This table comes from immunoSEQ multiplex PCR, and its TCRdb copy is limited to in-frame clones, with some not included. The table lists approximately 87,000 clones, 84% of them singletons, with 5.6% in the top ten. Sample: PBMCs. The receptors were sampled from a woman aged 18-29 years in good health and CMV-seropositive.

CDR3 sequence: CASSYPWGDSNQPQHF. CDR3 nucleotides: TGTGCCAGCAGTTACCCTTGGGGGGACTCGAATCAGCCCCAGCATTTT. The genes are TRBV28 and TRBJ1-5; the D gene is possibly TRBD1 (5 bases). Trimming stripped 4 bases from V and 4 bases from J, with 17 bases between. The CDR3 has 16 residues. Per the germline V gene, CDR1 is MDHEN and CDR2 is SYDVKM.

V and J are TRBV14 and TRBJ2-2; D unresolved. Germline-derived CDR1 and CDR2 are SGHDN and FVKESK. Trimming took 3 bases from V and 0 from J, leaving 14 bases between them. The CDR3 is made up of 17 amino acids. The CDR3 coding sequence is TGTGCCAGCAGCCACCATACAGCCGCTTCGAACACCGGGGAGCTGTTTTTT. Its protein product is CASSHHTAASNTGELFF.

The chain employs TRBV6-5 and TRBJ2-5; no definite D call. There are 12 residues in the CDR3. Germline V gene sequence: CDR1 MNHEY, CDR2 SVGAGI. V gave up 2 bases and J gave up 4 bases, with 5 bases separating them. Here the CDR3 DNA reads TGTGCCAGCAGTTACAGCCGAGAGACCCAGTACTTC. This gives the protein CASSYSRETQYF.

The chain links TRBV5-4 to TRBJ2-4, with TRBD2 as a possible D gene (5 bases). Germline loops: CDR1 SGHNT, CDR2 YYREEE (reference sequence). The V end was cut by 4 bases, the J end by 6 bases, with 20 bases between. CDR3 length: 16 amino acids. The CDR3 DNA is TGTGCCAGCAGCCGGGGTGGGGAGACCCTGGGAAACATTCAGTACTTC. As protein: CASSRGGETLGNIQYF.

The chain carries TRBV18 and TRBJ2-2, with D perhaps TRBD1 (5 bases). This CDR3 comprises 16 residues. Germline-derived CDR1 and CDR2 are KGHSH and LQKENI. V shed 1 base and J shed 2 bases, with 11 bases lying between them. This chain's CDR3 is CASSPQGMKNTGELFF. CDR3 bases: TGTGCCAGCTCACCACAGGGGATGAAAAACACCGGGGAGCTGTTTTTT.

The J gene is TRBJ2-7, the V gene TRBV7-3; unclear D gene. CDR1 SGHTA and CDR2 FQGTGA come from the germline V gene. CDR3 length: 12 residues. Trimming removed 2 bases from V and 4 bases from J, with 6 bases in between. Here the CDR3 reads CASSLPGYEQYF. CDR3 coding DNA: TGTGCCAGCAGCTTACCGGGTTACGAGCAGTACTTC.

Points on this clone: The junction differs from germline at one of its ends, possibly a read error. As DNA, the CDR3 is TGTGCCAGCAGTTACTCGCCCGGGACAAAAGTCTTC. Translated: CASSYSPGTKVF. The chain employs TRBV6-5 and TRBJ2-1; the D gene is possibly TRBD1 (6 bases). There are 12 residues in the CDR3. Per germline, CDR1 MNHEY and CDR2 SVGAGI.

This chain links TRBV29-1 with TRBJ2-1; 16 positions match TRBD2. From germline, CDR1 is SQVTM and CDR2 ANQGSEA. The CDR3 contains 18 residues. In DNA, the CDR3 is TGCACCACCCTCGAGGGGGGACTAGCGGGGGGGCCGTACAATGAGCAGTTCTTC. It codes for CTTLEGGLAGGPYNEQFF.

This clone showed up just a few times. V gene TRBV6-1 combines with J gene TRBJ1-2, with 9 bases lining up with TRBD1. J lost 13 bases, V lost 5 bases, and 17 bases had no gene match. CDR1 and CDR2 from the germline V gene are MNHNS and SASEGT. This CDR3 region has 15 residues. In DNA, the CDR3 is TGTGCCAGCAGTATAGAGCCCGGGACAGGGTTTTCGGGCACCTTC. It is translated as CASSIEPGTGFSGTF.

The chain recombines TRBV5-5 with TRBJ2-1, with D perhaps matching TRBD2 (6 bases). CDR1 and CDR2 from the germline V gene are SGHKS and YYEKEE (reference sequence). This CDR3 has 15 residues. V dropped 0 bases and J dropped 3 bases, with 10 bases sitting between them. CDR3 sequence reads: CASSLAGESYNEQFF. The DNA of the CDR3 is TGTGCCAGCAGCTTGGCGGGAGAGAGCTACAATGAGCAGTTCTTC.

This clone has a single count. CDR3 nucleotide sequence: TGTGCCAGCAGCTTAGGGTCGCCAGGGATGACCTTAGGCGAGCAGTACTTC. It translates to CASSLGSPGMTLGEQYF. The chain combines TRBV7-9 with TRBJ2-7; D perhaps matches TRBD1 (5 bases). V shed 1 base and J shed 6 bases, with 22 bases lying between them. Germline CDR1 is SEHNR and CDR2 is FQNEAQ (reference sequence). This CDR3 region has 17 residues. Drawing the rest from reference TRBV7-9 and TRBJ2-7, the complete variable domain is DTGVSQNPRHKITKRGQNVTFRCDPISEHNRLYWYRQTLGQGPEFLTYFQNEAQLEKSRLLSDRFSAERPKGSFSTLEIQRTEQGDSAMYLCASSLGSPGMTLGEQYFGPGTRLTVT.

The chain carries TRBV9 and TRBJ1-2, with D perhaps TRBD1 (5 bases). Per the germline V gene, CDR1 is SGDLS and CDR2 is YYNGEE. Trimming removed 5 bases from V and 7 bases from J, with 12 bases in between. CDR3 length equals 12 residues. Here the CDR3 DNA reads TGTGCCAGCAGTATGGGGCGACCTGGCTACACCTTC. Translation: CASSMGRPGYTF.

The chain couples TRBV9 to TRBJ2-5; tentative D call: TRBD2 (7 bases). Per germline, CDR1 SGDLS and CDR2 YYNGEE. Trimming pared 0 bases from V and 4 bases from J, leaving 13 bases between. This CDR3 has 15 residues. The CDR3 DNA is TGTGCCAGCAGCGTAGACGGGGGGCCGGGAGAGACCCAGTACTTC. It encodes CASSVDGGPGETQYF.